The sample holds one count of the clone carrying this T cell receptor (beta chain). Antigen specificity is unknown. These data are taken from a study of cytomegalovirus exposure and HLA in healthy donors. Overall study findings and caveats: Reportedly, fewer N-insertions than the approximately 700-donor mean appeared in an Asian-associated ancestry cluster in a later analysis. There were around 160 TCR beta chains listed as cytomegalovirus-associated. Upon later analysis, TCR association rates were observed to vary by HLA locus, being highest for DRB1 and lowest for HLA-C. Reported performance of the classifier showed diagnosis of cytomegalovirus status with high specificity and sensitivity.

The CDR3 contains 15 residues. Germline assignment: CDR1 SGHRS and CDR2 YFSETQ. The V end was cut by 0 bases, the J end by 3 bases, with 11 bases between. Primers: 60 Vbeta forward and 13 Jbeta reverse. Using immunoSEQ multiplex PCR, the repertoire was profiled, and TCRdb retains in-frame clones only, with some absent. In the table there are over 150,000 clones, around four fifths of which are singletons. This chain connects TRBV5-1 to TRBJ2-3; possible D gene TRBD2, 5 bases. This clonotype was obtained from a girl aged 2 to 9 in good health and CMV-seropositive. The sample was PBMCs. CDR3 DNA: TGCGCCAGCAGCTTGGGTCGGCGGACTACAGATACGCAGTATTTT. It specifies CASSLGRRTTDTQYF.